This T cell receptor beta chain derives from a study of blood T cells in healthy people across ages. A second PCR of about 7 to 12 cycles used a sample-barcoded 5' primer and a J-beta primer mix. In TCRdb, the 5' RACE reads were re-called with MiXCR into one record per CDR3 protein. The sample shows about 1 million distinct CDR3 sequences, over 35% of them seen only once. Roughly 9.2 milliliters was the volume of peripheral blood drawn from each donor. The receptor was derived from a woman aged 55-70 years in good health. The sample was blood.

CDR3 DNA sequence: TGTGCCAGCGCCAATGGGGGATATAATTCACCCCTCCACTTT. Translating it yields CASANGGYNSPLHF. This rearrangement joins TRBV27 to TRBJ1-6; D perhaps matches TRBD1 (5 bases). V dropped 8 bases and J dropped 4 bases, with 12 bases sitting between them. Germline V CDR1 and CDR2: MNHEY, SMNVEV (reference sequence). The CDR3 runs 14 residues.